This T cell receptor (beta chain) was found in a study of blood T cells in healthy people across ages. Using a J-beta primer mix together with a sample-barcoded 5' primer, a second PCR was run for about 7 to 12 cycles. TCRdb redid the calling of the 5' RACE reads with MiXCR, one entry per CDR3 protein. In the table there are 1.5 million or so distinct CDR3 sequences, 42% of which are singletons. To note about this clonotype: Its target is not known.

Every donor gave roughly 9.2 milliliters of peripheral blood. From germline, CDR1 is DFQATT and CDR2 SNEGSKA (reference sequence). V dropped 6 bases and J dropped 9 bases, with 12 bases sitting between them. The CDR3 is 10 amino acids. Study-level findings and limits: Any changes in expanded clonotypes were possibly confounded, as donor CMV status remained unknown.

The J gene is TRBJ2-7, the V gene TRBV20-1; no clear D. Sequencing input: blood. The clonotype comes from a woman between 18 and 30 years old in good health. The CDR3 bases are TGCAGTGCGTCAAACTCGGCGCAGTACTTC. Encoded protein: CSASNSAQYF.